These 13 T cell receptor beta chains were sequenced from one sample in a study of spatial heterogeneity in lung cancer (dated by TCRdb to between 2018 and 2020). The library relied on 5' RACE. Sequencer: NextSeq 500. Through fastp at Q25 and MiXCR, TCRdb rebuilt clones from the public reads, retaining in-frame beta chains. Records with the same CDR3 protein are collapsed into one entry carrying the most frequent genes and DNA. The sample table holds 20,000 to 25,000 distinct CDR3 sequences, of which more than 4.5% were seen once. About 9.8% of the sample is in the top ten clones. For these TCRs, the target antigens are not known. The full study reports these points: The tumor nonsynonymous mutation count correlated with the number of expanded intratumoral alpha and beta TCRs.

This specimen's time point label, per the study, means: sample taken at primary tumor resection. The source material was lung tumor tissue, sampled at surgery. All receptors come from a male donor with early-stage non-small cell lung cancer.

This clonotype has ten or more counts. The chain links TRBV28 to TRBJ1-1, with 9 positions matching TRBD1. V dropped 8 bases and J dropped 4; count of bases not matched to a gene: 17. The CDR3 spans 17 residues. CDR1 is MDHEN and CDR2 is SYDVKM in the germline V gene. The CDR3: CASSRPGQGFRGTEAFF. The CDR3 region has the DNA TGTGCCAGCTCCCGGCCGGGACAGGGTTTTAGGGGCACTGAAGCTTTCTTT.

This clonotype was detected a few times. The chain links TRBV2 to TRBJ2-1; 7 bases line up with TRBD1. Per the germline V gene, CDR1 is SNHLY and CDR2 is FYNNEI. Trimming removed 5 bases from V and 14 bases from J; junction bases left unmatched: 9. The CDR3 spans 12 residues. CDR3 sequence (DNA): TGTGCCAGCAGTAGAGGGACAGCCCCGGAGTTCTTC. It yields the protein CASSRGTAPEFF.

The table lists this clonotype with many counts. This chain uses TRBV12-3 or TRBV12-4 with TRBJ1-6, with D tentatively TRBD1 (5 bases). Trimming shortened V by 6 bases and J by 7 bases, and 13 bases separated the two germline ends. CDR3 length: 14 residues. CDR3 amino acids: CASRDDRKNSPLHF. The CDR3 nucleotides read TGTGCCAGCAGGGATGACAGAAAAAATTCACCCCTCCACTTT.

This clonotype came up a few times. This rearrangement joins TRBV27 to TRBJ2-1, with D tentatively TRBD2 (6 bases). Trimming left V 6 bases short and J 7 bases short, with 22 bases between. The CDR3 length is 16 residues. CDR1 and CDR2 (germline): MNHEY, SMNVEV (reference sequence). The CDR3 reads CASRSPGLPGGNEQFF. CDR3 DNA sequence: TGTGCCAGCAGGAGCCCGGGACTCCCCGGGGGAAATGAGCAGTTCTTC.

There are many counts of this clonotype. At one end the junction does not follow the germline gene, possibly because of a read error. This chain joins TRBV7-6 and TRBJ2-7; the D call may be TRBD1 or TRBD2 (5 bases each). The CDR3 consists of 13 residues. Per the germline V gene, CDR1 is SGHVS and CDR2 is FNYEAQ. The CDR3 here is CASSLEVFGTANF. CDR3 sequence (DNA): TGTGCCAGCAGCTTAGAGGTCTTTGGGACGGCAAACTTC.

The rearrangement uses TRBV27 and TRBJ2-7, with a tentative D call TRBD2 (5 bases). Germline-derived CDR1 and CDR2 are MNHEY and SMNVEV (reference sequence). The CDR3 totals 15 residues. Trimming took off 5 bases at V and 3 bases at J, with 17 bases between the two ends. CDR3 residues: CASSTPRLAGYEQYF. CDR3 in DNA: TGTGCCAGCAGTACGCCCCGACTGGCGGGCTACGAGCAGTACTTC.

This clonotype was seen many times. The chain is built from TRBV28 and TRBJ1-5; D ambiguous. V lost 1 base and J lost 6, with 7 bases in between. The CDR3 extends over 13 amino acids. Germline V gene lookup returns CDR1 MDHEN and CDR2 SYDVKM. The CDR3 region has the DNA TGTGCCAGCAGTTTATCGACGGTTCAGCCCCAGCATTTT. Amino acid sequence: CASSLSTVQPQHF.

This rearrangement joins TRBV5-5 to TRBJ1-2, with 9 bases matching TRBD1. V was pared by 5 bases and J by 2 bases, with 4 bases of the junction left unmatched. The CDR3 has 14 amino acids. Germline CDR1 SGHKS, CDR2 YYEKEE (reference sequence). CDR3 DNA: TGTGCCAGCAGTCGGGACAGGGCCAACTATGGCTACACCTTC. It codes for CASSRDRANYGYTF.

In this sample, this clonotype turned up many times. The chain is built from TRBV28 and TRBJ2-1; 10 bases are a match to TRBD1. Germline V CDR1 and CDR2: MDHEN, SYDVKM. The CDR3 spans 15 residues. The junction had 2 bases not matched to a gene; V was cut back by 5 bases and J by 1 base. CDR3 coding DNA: TGTGCCAGCAGTCGGGACAGGGGATCCTACAATGAGCAGTTCTTC. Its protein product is CASSRDRGSYNEQFF.

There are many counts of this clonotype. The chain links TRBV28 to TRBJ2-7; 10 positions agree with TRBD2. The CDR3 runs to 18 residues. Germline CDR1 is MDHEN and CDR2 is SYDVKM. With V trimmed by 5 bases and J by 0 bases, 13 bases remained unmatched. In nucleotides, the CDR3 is TGTGCCAGCAGTACTCCCGGGACTAGCGTGGGAGTCTCCTACGAGCAGTACTTC. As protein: CASSTPGTSVGVSYEQYF.

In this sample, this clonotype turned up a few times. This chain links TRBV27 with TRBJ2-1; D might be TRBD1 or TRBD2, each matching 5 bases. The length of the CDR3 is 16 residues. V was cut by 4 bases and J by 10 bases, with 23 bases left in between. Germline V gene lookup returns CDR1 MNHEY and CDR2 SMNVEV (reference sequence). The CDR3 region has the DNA TGTGCCAGCAGTTCGTGGGACGGGGCCCCATCAGGGGAGCAGTTCTTC. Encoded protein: CASSSWDGAPSGEQFF.

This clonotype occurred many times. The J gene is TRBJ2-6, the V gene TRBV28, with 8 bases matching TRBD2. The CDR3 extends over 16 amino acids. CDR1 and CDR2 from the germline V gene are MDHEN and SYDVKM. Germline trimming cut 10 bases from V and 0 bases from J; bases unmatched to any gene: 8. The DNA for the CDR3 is TGTGCCACCGGTCTAGCGGGTTTCTCTGGGGCCAACGTCCTGACTTTC. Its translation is CATGLAGFSGANVLTF.

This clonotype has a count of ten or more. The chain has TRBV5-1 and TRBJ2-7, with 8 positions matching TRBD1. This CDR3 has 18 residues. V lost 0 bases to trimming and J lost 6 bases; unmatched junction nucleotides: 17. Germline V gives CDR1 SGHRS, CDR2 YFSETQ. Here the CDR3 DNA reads TGCGCCAGCAGCTTGGGGACCCAAAGGACAGGGTATCATAGCGAGCAGTACTTC. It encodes CASSLGTQRTGYHSEQYF.